This T cell receptor (beta chain) came from a study of blood T cell repertoires in COVID-19. Overall study: Two negative PCRs, clearance, or symptom resolution characterized the recovered Cohort 3 donors. Samples taken during acute and convalescent COVID-19 were collected in the United States, Italy and Spain. Nucleic acid was either cDNA or gDNA, and it came from T cells, B-cell-depleted T cells, or PBMCs.

Membership in each cohort depended on participant-reported clinical history. Trimming pared 3 bases from V and 3 bases from J, leaving 12 bases between. The CDR3 extends over 13 amino acids. Germline V gene lookup returns CDR1 DFQATT and CDR2 SNEGSKA (reference sequence). Using immunoSEQ multiplex PCR, the repertoire was profiled, and TCRdb retains in-frame clones only, with some absent. The sample shows under 400,000 clones, around 87% of them seen only once. This clone was seen once. V gene TRBV20-1 combines with J gene TRBJ2-7, with D possibly called TRBD1 or TRBD2 (5 bases each). The clonotype was recovered from a man aged 35 to 55 in a cohort exposed to, infected with or recovered from COVID-19 (not recorded which). The material sequenced was PBMCs or T cells enriched from blood (not recorded which). The CDR3 DNA is TGCAGTGCTAGTGGGGCCGGGGTCTACGAGCAGTACTTC. Translating it yields CSASGAGVYEQYF.